Following are 21 T cell receptor beta chains from one sample sequenced in a study of read filtering for tumor transcriptome and immune sequencing. From around 440 ng of RNA, a library with molecular barcoded alpha/delta and beta/gamma adaptors was made. MiXCR, run by TCRdb on the reads, gives a single entry per CDR3 protein. The sample contains 35,000 to 50,000 distinct CDR3 sequences, 15% to 20% of which appear only once. Sequenced: a population of CD138-negative cells sorted from bone marrow. The receptors derive from a donor aged 40 or over with multiple myeloma.

Comment on this clonotype: One junction end disagrees with the germline gene, perhaps due to a read error. Written as DNA, the CDR3 is TGCAGTGCCGTCCGCCTCGGGCTAGCGGGAGTTAATGAGCGGTTCTTC. Its translation: CSAVRLGLAGVNERFF. The chain combines TRBV20-1 with TRBJ2-1, with 10 positions matching TRBD2. Germline values: CDR1 DFQATT, CDR2 SNEGSKA (reference sequence). The CDR3 sequence is 16 residues long.

This clonotype was found many times. This chain uses TRBV19 with TRBJ2-2; a possible D gene is TRBD1 (6 bases). The V end was cut by 7 bases, the J end by 7 bases, with 13 bases between. Germline lookup yields CDR1 LNHDA and CDR2 SQIVND (reference sequence). This CDR3 has 13 residues. The CDR3 loop reads CASINREGGELFF. The CDR3 region has the DNA TGTGCCAGTATTAACAGGGAAGGCGGGGAGCTGTTTTTT.

At least ten counts were recorded for this clonotype. This chain joins TRBV2 and TRBJ2-5; no reliable D call. The V gene lost 6 bases and the J gene lost 1 base, with 15 bases spanning the gap. Per the germline V gene, CDR1 is SNHLY and CDR2 is FYNNEI. This CDR3 contains 15 residues. The CDR3 spells CASRKTVIRQETQYF. The CDR3 coding sequence is TGTGCCAGCAGAAAGACCGTTATTCGCCAAGAGACCCAGTACTTC.

This clonotype turned up a few times. This chain joins TRBV7-8 and TRBJ1-1; D uncertain. The germline V gene has CDR1 SGHVS and CDR2 FQNEAQ. The V gene lost 0 bases and the J gene lost 1 base, with 9 bases spanning the gap. This CDR3 region has 15 residues. For the CDR3, the DNA is TGTGCCAGCAGCTTAGCTGTGGGTGGGAACACTGAAGCTTTCTTT. The encoded protein is CASSLAVGGNTEAFF.

In its sample, this clonotype was seen many times. The rearrangement links TRBV6-6 to TRBJ2-3, with 11 bases matching TRBD2. This CDR3 has 15 amino acids. Unmatched junction bases numbered 8, after V lost 10 bases and J lost 2 bases. CDR1 MNHNY and CDR2 SVGAGI come from the germline V gene (reference sequence). The CDR3 region is CATSGTSGVTDTQYF. The DNA of the CDR3 is TGTGCCACCTCCGGGACTAGCGGCGTCACAGATACGCAGTATTTT.

In its sample, this clonotype ranks as medium-sized. The V gene is TRBV7-9, the J gene TRBJ2-1, with TRBD1 matching 7 bases. This CDR3 is built from 16 residues. Trimming removed 5 bases from V and 8 bases from J; junction bases left unmatched: 15. CDR1 is SEHNR, CDR2 FQNEAQ, per germline (reference sequence). Written as DNA, the CDR3 is TGTGCCAGCAGCCACTTCGGAACAGGGGTTAGGGATGAGCAGTTCTTC. Translation gives CASSHFGTGVRDEQFF.

On this clonotype: Being one base from a much bigger clone, this may be a read error. The chain carries TRBV7-3 and TRBJ2-5; tentatively, D is TRBD1 or TRBD2 (5 bases each). CDR3 size: 17 residues. The germline V gene has CDR1 SGHTA and CDR2 FQGTGA. V was cut by 3 bases and J by 2 bases, with 19 bases left in between. The CDR3 DNA is TGTGCCAGCAGCTTGATGCGGTGGGACGGAGAACAAGAGACCCAGTACTTC. This sequence encodes CASSLMRWDGEQETQYF.

The chain combines TRBV6-1 with TRBJ2-1; 9 bases fit TRBD1. The CDR3 spans 13 residues. The junction had 7 bases not matched to a gene; V was cut back by 8 bases and J by 8 bases. CDR1 and CDR2 (germline): MNHNS, SASEGT. CDR3 loop: CASCRTGDYEQFF. CDR3 in DNA: TGTGCCAGCTGTAGGACAGGGGATTATGAGCAGTTCTTC.

A remark on this clonotype: Given a much more abundant clone one base away, this may be a read error. The J gene is TRBJ2-1, the V gene TRBV5-1; TRBD1 aligns across 8 bases. In germline, CDR1 is SGHRS, CDR2 YFSETQ. The CDR3 consists of 15 residues. In DNA, the CDR3 is TGCGCCAGCGGACCGGGACAGGTCTCCTACAATGAGCAGCTCTTC. Its protein product is CASGPGQVSYNEQLF.

A single count supports this clonotype. One base away lies a much larger clone, so this may be a sequencing read error. The chain is built from TRBV29-1 and TRBJ2-7, with 8 bases matching TRBD2. CDR3 length: 13 amino acids. V lost 7 bases to trimming and J lost 6 bases; unmatched junction nucleotides: 11. The germline CDR1 and CDR2 sequences are SQVTM and ANQGSEA. The CDR3 spells CSAEGSGIIEQYF. CDR3 coding DNA: TGCAGCGCCGAGGGTAGCGGGATTATCGAGCAGTACTTC.

Worth noting for this clonotype: A much larger clone lies one base from this, so it may be a read error. The chain uses TRBV6-1 and TRBJ2-1, with D possibly being TRBD2 (5 bases). This CDR3 comprises 14 residues. V was trimmed by 4 bases and J by 8 bases, leaving 15 bases between them. The germline V gene encodes CDR1 MNHNS and CDR2 SASEGT. Here the CDR3 reads CASSGEASLDEQFF. The CDR3 DNA sequence: TGTGCCAGCAGTGGAGAGGCTAGCTTGGATGAGCAGTTCTTC.

This clonotype showed up many times. The genes are TRBV20-1 and TRBJ2-7, with TRBD1 as a possible D gene (5 bases). The CDR3 consists of 15 residues. Trimming removed 0 bases at V and 2 bases at J, with 14 bases between. Germline V gives CDR1 DFQATT, CDR2 SNEGSKA (reference sequence). DNA of the CDR3: TGCAGTGCTAGAGATTCGACGGGCAGGGCCTACGAGCAGTACTTC. Amino acids: CSARDSTGRAYEQYF.

As for this clonotype: One end of the junction is discordant with germline, which a read error may explain. The chain has TRBV20-1 and TRBJ2-1; D unclear. The CDR3 runs 11 residues. CDR1 is DFQATT, CDR2 SNEGSKA, per germline (reference sequence). The CDR3 coding sequence is TGCAGCTCCGAATACTACAATGAGCAGTTCTTT. Amino acid sequence: CSSEYYNEQFF.

Turning to this clonotype: A much larger clone differs from this one at a single base, so this may be a read error. The gene calls are TRBV3-1 and TRBJ2-7; D unclear. Germline CDR1 and CDR2: LGHDT and YNNKEL (reference sequence). CDR3 length: 13 residues. CDR3 sequence reads: CASSPGRSYEQHF. CDR3 nucleotides: TGTGCCAGCAGTCCTGGTAGATCCTACGAGCAGCACTTC.

This clonotype has only a few counts. A read error may explain this, as a much larger clone is one base away. The chain joins TRBV12-3 or TRBV12-4 to TRBJ1-1; possible D gene TRBD1, 5 bases. This CDR3 is 11 amino acids long. The CDR3 region has the DNA TGTGCCAGCAGTTTACTCGGACAAGCTATCTTC. It codes for CASSLLGQAIF.

This clonotype was counted many times. V is TRBV29-1 and J is TRBJ1-1; D is undetermined. The CDR3 is 12 amino acids. Trimming removed 4 bases at V and 4 bases at J, with 10 bases between. Germline V lookup: CDR1 SQVTM, CDR2 ANQGSEA. The CDR3 spells CSVAGIGTEAFF. CDR3 DNA: TGCAGCGTTGCCGGGATCGGCACTGAAGCTTTCTTT.

This clonotype was counted many times. The chain uses TRBV5-1 and TRBJ1-1; D gene uncertain. V lost 2 bases and J 1 base, leaving 12 bases between the germline ends. This CDR3 contains 15 residues. Germline assignment: CDR1 SGHRS and CDR2 YFSETQ. The CDR3 sequence: CASSLKAGTNTEAFF. The CDR3 nucleotides read TGCGCCAGCAGCTTAAAGGCAGGAACGAACACTGAAGCTTTCTTT.

The table lists this clonotype with a few counts. This chain connects TRBV29-1 to TRBJ2-1; D perhaps matches TRBD2 (5 bases). This CDR3 has 13 residues. V was pared by 6 bases and J by 4 bases, with 13 bases between. Germline CDR1 and CDR2: SQVTM and ANQGSEA. The CDR3 sequence: CSVRRAIYNEQFF. Here the CDR3 DNA reads TGCAGCGTGCGGCGGGCGATTTACAATGAGCAGTTCTTC.

This clonotype was found many times. CDR3 region: CAWRTGTSSGELFF. CDR3 bases: TGTGCCTGGAGAACAGGGACTAGCTCCGGGGAGCTGTTTTTT. The V call is TRBV30, the J call TRBJ2-2; 9 nucleotides agree with TRBD2. Losses at the gene ends were 3 bases for V and 6 bases for J; bases not matched to a gene: 5. This CDR3 region has 14 residues. Germline-derived CDR1 and CDR2 are GTSNPN and SVGIG (reference sequence).

This clonotype was seen repeatedly, ten times or more. The genes are TRBV5-5 and TRBJ2-2; no definite D call. This CDR3 is built from 14 residues. Germline loops: CDR1 SGHKS, CDR2 YYEKEE (reference sequence). Trimming took off 0 bases at V and 10 bases at J, with 13 bases between the two ends. The CDR3 bases are TGTGCCAGCAGCTTGGCGGTCAGTCCTCCGGAGCTGTTTTTT. Its protein product is CASSLAVSPPELFF.

This clonotype was seen a few times. This chain joins TRBV30 and TRBJ1-1; perhaps TRBD1 as D (6 bases). The germline CDR1 and CDR2 sequences are GTSNPN and SVGIG (reference sequence). This CDR3 spans 15 amino acids. Trimming cost V 2 bases and J 5 bases, with 18 bases left between them. The CDR3 nucleotides read TGTGCCTGGAGTAAGGGGGACATAACCAGGACTGAAGCTTTCTTT. This sequence encodes CAWSKGDITRTEAFF.